This TCR beta chain appears in the sequencing data of a study of post-analysis software for immune sequencing data. Study in general: The disease courses covered relapsing-remitting, secondary progressive and progressive-relapsing multiple sclerosis.

This clonotype has just a few counts. Its target is unknown. Every TCR beta cDNA library bore unique molecular identifiers. TCRdb called the PCR reads again in MiXCR, with one record for every CDR3 protein. Here the sample spans roughly 410,000 distinct CDR3 sequences, approximately 33% being singletons. Whole-study findings and limits: Samples made in the same batch grouped tightly together by F measure.

The sequenced sample was blood. The clonotype comes from a girl under 18 with multiple sclerosis.

CDR3 bases: TGTGCCAGCAGCGCTCGGACAGGAGACTCTGGGGCCAACGTCCTGACTTTC. Residues: CASSARTGDSGANVLTF. The chain has TRBV7-3 and TRBJ2-6; 7 bases agree with TRBD1. The V segment lost 5 bases and the J segment 0 bases; nucleotides outside the gene matches: 7. The CDR3 covers 17 residues. Germline V gene sequence: CDR1 SGHTA, CDR2 FQGTGA.